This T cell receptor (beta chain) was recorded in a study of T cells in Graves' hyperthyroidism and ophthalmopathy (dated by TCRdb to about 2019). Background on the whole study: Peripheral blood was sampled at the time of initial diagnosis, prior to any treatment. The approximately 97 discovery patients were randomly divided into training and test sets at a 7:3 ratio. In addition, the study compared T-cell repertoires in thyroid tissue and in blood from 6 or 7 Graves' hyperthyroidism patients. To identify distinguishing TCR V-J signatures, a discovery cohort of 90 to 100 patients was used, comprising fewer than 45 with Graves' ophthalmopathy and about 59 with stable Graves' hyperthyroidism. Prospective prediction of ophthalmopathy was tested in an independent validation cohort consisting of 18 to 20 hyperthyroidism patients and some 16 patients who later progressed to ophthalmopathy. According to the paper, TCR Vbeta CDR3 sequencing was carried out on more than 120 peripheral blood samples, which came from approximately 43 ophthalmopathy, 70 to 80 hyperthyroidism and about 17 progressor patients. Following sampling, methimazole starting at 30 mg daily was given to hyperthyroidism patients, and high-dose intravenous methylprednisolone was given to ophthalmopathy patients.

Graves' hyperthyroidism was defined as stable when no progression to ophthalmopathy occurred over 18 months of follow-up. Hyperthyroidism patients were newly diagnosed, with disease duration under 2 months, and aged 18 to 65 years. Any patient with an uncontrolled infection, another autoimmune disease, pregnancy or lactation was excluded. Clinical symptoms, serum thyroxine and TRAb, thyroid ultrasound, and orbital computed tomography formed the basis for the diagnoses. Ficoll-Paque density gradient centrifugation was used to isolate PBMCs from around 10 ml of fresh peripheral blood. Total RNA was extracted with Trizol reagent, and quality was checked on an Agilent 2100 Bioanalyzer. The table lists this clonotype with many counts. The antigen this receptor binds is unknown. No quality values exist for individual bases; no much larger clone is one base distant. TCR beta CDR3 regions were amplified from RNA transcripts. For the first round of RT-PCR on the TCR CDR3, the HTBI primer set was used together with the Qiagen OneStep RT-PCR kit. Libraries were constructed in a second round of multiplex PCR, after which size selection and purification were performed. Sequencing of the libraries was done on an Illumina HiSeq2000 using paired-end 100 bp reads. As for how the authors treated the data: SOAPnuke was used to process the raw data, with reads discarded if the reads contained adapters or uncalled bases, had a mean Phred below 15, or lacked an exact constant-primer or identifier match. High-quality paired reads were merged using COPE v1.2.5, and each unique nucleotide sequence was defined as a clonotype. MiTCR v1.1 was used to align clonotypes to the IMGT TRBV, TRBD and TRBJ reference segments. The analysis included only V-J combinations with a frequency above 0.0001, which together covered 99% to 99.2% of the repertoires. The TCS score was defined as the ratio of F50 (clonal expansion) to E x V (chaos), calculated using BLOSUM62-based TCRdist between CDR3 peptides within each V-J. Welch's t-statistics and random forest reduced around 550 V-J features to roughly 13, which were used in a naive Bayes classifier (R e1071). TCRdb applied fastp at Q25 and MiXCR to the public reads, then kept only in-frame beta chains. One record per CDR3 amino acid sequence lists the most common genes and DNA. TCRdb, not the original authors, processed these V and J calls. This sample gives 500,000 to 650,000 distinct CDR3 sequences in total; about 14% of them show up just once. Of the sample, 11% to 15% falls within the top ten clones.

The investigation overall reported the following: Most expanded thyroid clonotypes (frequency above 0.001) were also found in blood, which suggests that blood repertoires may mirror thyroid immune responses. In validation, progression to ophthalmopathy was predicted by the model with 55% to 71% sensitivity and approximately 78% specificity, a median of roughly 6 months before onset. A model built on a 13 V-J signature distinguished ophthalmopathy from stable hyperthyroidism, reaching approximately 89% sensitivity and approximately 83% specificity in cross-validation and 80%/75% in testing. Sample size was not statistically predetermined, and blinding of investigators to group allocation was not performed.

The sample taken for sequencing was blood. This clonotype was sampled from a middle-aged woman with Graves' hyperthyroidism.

The DNA sequence reads TGTGCCAGCAGTTCTGACAGGGCTCAGCCCCAGCATTTT. The translation is CASSSDRAQPQHF. The V gene is TRBV27 and the J gene is TRBJ1-5; 7 bases in between match TRBD1. Sequences MNHEY (CDR1) and SMNVEV (CDR2) are obtained from the germline V gene (reference sequence). The CDR3 goes from the cysteine to the phenylalanine over 13 residues. The read is trimmed to its CDR3 DNA, 39 bases read in frame from base 1. Ends trimmed: V by 4 bases, J by 6 bases; bases unmatched to a gene: 3.